The next 15 T cell receptor beta chains were all read from a single sample in a study of shared clonotypes between healthy human individuals. Generated by immunoSEQ multiplex PCR, the TCRdb table keeps only in-frame clones and is missing some. The table has 2 million to 2.5 million clones, approximately 96% seen once. Input material: naive CD4+ T cells sorted from blood. Stated subset: CD45RA+ positively selected. The receptors were gathered from a man aged 18 to 29 in good health.

V is TRBV30 and J is TRBJ2-5; 9 bases fit TRBD1. Germline V gene data show CDR1 as GTSNPN and CDR2 as SVGIG (reference sequence). The CDR3 runs 14 residues. V lost 5 bases to trimming and J lost 1 base; unmatched junction nucleotides: 5. CDR3 sequence: CAWEQGASQETQYF. The CDR3 nucleotides read TGTGCCTGGGAACAGGGGGCGTCCCAAGAGACCCAGTACTTC.

Regarding this clone: The sample holds other DNA sequences that translate to the same CDR3. The chain is built from TRBV27 and TRBJ2-7; D uncertain. Trimming shortened V by 1 base and J by 3 bases, and 13 bases separated the two germline ends. Germline V gene sequence: CDR1 MNHEY, CDR2 SMNVEV (reference sequence). The CDR3 runs to 15 residues. CDR3 sequence reads: CASSLLSDKSYEQYF. The CDR3 bases are TGTGCCAGCAGTTTATTAAGTGACAAAAGCTACGAGCAGTACTTC.

CDR3 in amino acids: CASTSKGLGAYEQYF. The CDR3 bases are TGTGCCAGCACCTCTAAGGGACTAGGGGCCTACGAGCAGTACTTC. This rearrangement joins TRBV5-6 to TRBJ2-7; 8 bases map to TRBD2. This CDR3 region has 15 residues. CDR1 and CDR2 (germline): SGHDT, YYEEEE. The trim removed 6 bases at V and 2 bases at J, leaving 10 bases unmatched.

The CDR3 nucleotides are TGTGCCTGTTCAGTGAACACTGAAGCTTTCTTT. This gives the protein CACSVNTEAFF. The chain has TRBV30 and TRBJ1-1; D is ambiguous. The CDR3 extends over 11 amino acids. The germline gives CDR1 GTSNPN, CDR2 SVGIG (reference sequence). V was clipped by 6 bases and J by 0 bases, with 5 bases between them.

The genes are TRBV18 and TRBJ1-1; 8 bases agree with TRBD1. The CDR3 consists of 15 residues. The V gene's germline CDR1 is KGHSH and CDR2 LQKENI. Trimming cost V 4 bases and J 0 bases; bases outside gene matches: 4. The CDR3 region has the DNA TGTGCCAGCTCACTAATGGACAGGGTGAACACTGAAGCTTTCTTT. It specifies CASSLMDRVNTEAFF.

The chain uses TRBV25-1 and TRBJ1-1; 10 nucleotides agree with TRBD1. Per germline, CDR1 MGHDK and CDR2 SYGVNS. V lost 6 bases to trimming and J lost 5 bases; unmatched junction nucleotides: 9. The CDR3 extends over 15 amino acids. CDR3 sequence reads: CASSPMTGGWTEAFF. CDR3 nucleotide sequence: TGTGCCAGCAGCCCCATGACAGGGGGCTGGACTGAAGCTTTCTTT.

The gene calls are TRBV10-3 and TRBJ2-2, with 7 bases that match TRBD1. Germline CDR1 is ENHRY and CDR2 is SYGVKD. The J segment lost 4 bases and the V segment lost 6 bases, leaving 11 bases of the junction unmatched. The CDR3 extends over 16 amino acids. CDR3: CAIRVEKGALTGELFF. The CDR3 coding sequence is TGTGCCATCAGGGTGGAGAAGGGGGCGCTCACCGGGGAGCTGTTTTTT.

As concerns this clone: This same CDR3 is encoded by further DNA sequences in the sample. The V gene is TRBV11-2, the J gene TRBJ2-3, with 11 bases fitting TRBD2. Germline V gene data show CDR1 as SGHAT and CDR2 as FQNNGV. CDR3 size: 15 residues. The junction had 3 bases not matched to a gene; V was cut back by 5 bases and J by 2 bases. The CDR3 loop reads CASSLSGGDTDTQYF. Written as DNA, the CDR3 is TGTGCCAGCAGCCTTAGCGGGGGGGACACAGATACGCAGTATTTT.

CDR3 region: CASRAAGFGEAFF. The CDR3 DNA sequence: TGTGCCAGCAGGGCAGCAGGGTTTGGTGAAGCTTTCTTT. This chain links TRBV2 with TRBJ1-1; D is possibly TRBD1 (5 bases). CDR1 and CDR2 from the germline V gene are SNHLY and FYNNEI. The CDR3 extends over 13 amino acids. The ends were cut back, 6 bases at V and 7 bases at J, with 15 bases in the middle.

The chain recombines TRBV5-6 with TRBJ1-1; D perhaps matches TRBD1 (6 bases). Germline-derived CDR1 and CDR2 are SGHDT and YYEEEE. The length of the CDR3 is 18 residues. V lost 0 bases, J lost 3 bases, and 21 bases lay in between. The CDR3, as DNA: TGTGCCAGCAGCTTGGAACTTGGCTTCGGGGGCCCGGACACTGAAGCTTTCTTT. Translating it yields CASSLELGFGGPDTEAFF.

V usage is TRBV6-5 and J usage is TRBJ1-1, with D possibly being TRBD1 (5 bases). This CDR3 region has 15 residues. V was shortened by 6 bases and J by 0 bases, with 14 bases between the two germline ends. The germline CDR1 and CDR2 sequences are MNHEY and SVGAGI. CDR3 sequence reads: CASRETGRLNTEAFF. The CDR3 nucleotides are TGTGCCAGCAGGGAGACGGGACGGTTGAACACTGAAGCTTTCTTT.

The V call is TRBV18, the J call TRBJ2-7, with 7 bases aligning to TRBD1. The ends lost 5 bases at V and 4 bases at J; junction bases unmatched: 8. Germline V gene lookup returns CDR1 KGHSH and CDR2 LQKENI. CDR3 length: 14 amino acids. CDR3 DNA: TGTGCCAGCTCAGAGACAGGGTTTAGGTACGAGCAGTACTTC. Translating it yields CASSETGFRYEQYF.

The V and J genes are TRBV6-1 and TRBJ1-5, with D perhaps matching TRBD1 (5 bases). Germline assignment: CDR1 MNHNS and CDR2 SASEGT. This CDR3 has 14 residues. The V and J ends lost 7 bases and 1 base respectively, with 11 bases between them. The CDR3: CASTTRGSNQPQHF. Written as DNA, the CDR3 is TGTGCCAGCACCACAAGGGGCAGCAATCAGCCCCAGCATTTT.

V usage is TRBV7-6 and J usage is TRBJ1-2; possibly TRBD1 for D (6 bases). The length of the CDR3 is 16 residues. V dropped 3 bases and J dropped 4 bases, with 18 bases sitting between them. CDR1 is SGHVS and CDR2 is FNYEAQ in the germline V gene. CDR3 in amino acids: CASSFSEEGHIYGYTF. The DNA for the CDR3 is TGTGCCAGCAGCTTTAGCGAAGAGGGACATATCTATGGCTACACCTTC.

V gene TRBV4-3 combines with J gene TRBJ2-1; the D is unclear. The CDR3 covers 15 residues. Germline values: CDR1 LGHNA, CDR2 YSLEER. V dropped 7 bases and J dropped 0 bases, with 13 bases sitting between them. CDR3 sequence reads: CASKGSFDSYNEQFF. DNA of the CDR3: TGCGCCAGCAAGGGAAGCTTTGACTCCTACAATGAGCAGTTCTTC.